This T cell receptor beta chain originates from a study of radiation and T cells in renal cell carcinoma. As for the study in general: Nephrectomy followed 15 Gy stereotactic body radiation by 4 weeks. Study-wide points: Top tumor clonotypes rose in blood 2 weeks post-radiation, then contracted. No pretreatment tumor biopsies were available for baseline clonotypes.

The repertoire was sequenced with immunoSEQ multiplex PCR; TCRdb's copy has only in-frame clones and lacks some. The sample includes 100,000 to 150,000 clones, approximately 90% of them seen just once. Points on this clone: Antigen unknown.

Noted time point: blood 2 weeks post-SBRT. Treatment here: 15 Gy SBRT to primary tumor, nephrectomy 4 weeks later. Germline CDR1 and CDR2: LNHDA and SQIVND (reference sequence). V was trimmed by 4 bases and J by 6 bases, leaving 12 bases between them. The CDR3 contains 13 residues. The sample here was blood, taken from a patient whose treatment included radiotherapy and nephrectomy. The receptor's source is a woman in her 70s with renal cell carcinoma. The J gene is TRBJ1-1, the V gene TRBV19; possible D gene TRBD1, 5 bases. The CDR3 reads CASSTGRGAEAFF. CDR3 nucleotide sequence: TGTGCCAGTAGTACAGGGAGGGGTGCTGAAGCTTTCTTT.